Below are 28 T cell receptor beta chains sequenced from a single sample in a study of T cells in Graves' hyperthyroidism and ophthalmopathy. The TCR beta CDR3 regions underwent amplification using RNA transcripts as the source. First-round RT-PCR targeting the TCR CDR3 was performed with the HTBI primer set. TCRdb itself ran the multiplex PCR reads through MiXCR, one entry per CDR3 protein. The sample lists under 650,000 distinct CDR3 sequences; about 16% were seen once. Sequencing was performed on blood. These receptor sequences come from a woman between 25 and 40 years old with Graves' hyperthyroidism.

This clonotype was seen more than once but under ten times. The gene calls are TRBV19 and TRBJ1-5; D might be TRBD1 (5 bases). This CDR3 is 14 amino acids long. Per the germline V gene, CDR1 is LNHDA and CDR2 is SQIVND (reference sequence). With 7 bases removed from V and 4 bases from J, the gap between germline ends came to 14 bases. The CDR3: CASIGGRTNQPQHF. CDR3 sequence (DNA): TGTGCCAGTATTGGGGGAAGGACGAATCAGCCCCAGCATTTT.

A few counts support this clonotype. The rearrangement links TRBV19 to TRBJ2-5; D unresolved. This CDR3 comprises 13 residues. CDR1 is LNHDA and CDR2 is SQIVND in the germline V gene (reference sequence). V was trimmed by 4 bases and J by 3 bases, leaving 9 bases between them. The DNA for the CDR3 is TGTGCCAGTAGTAGCGATATAAAAGAGACCCAGTACTTC. Protein sequence: CASSSDIKETQYF. The full variable domain, with the rest looked up from reference TRBV19 and TRBJ2-5, is DGGITQSPKYLFRKEGQNVTLSCEQNLNHDAMYWYRQDPGQGLRLIYYSQIVNDFQKGDIAEGYSVSREKKESFPLTVTSAQKNPTAFYLCASSSDIKETQYFGPGTRLLVL.

This clonotype has ten or more counts. This sequence joins TRBV28 and TRBJ2-5, with 9 bases identical to TRBD2. Germline V gene lookup returns CDR1 MDHEN and CDR2 SYDVKM. J lost 7 bases, V lost 10 bases, and 13 bases had no gene match. The CDR3 length is 14 residues. The chain's CDR3 is CATLSTSGIRTQYF. The CDR3 DNA sequence: TGTGCCACCCTATCGACTAGCGGCATCCGGACCCAGTACTTC. Full variable domain (outside the CDR3, taken from reference TRBV28 and TRBJ2-5): DVKVTQSSRYLVKRTGEKVFLECVQDMDHENMFWYRQDPGLGLRLIYFSYDVKMKEKGDIPEGYSVSREKKERFSLILESASTNQTSMYLCATLSTSGIRTQYFGPGTRLLVL.

This clonotype was found many times. V gene TRBV10-3 combines with J gene TRBJ1-1; TRBD1 matches at 7 bases. J gave up 2 bases and V 4 bases, and 7 bases lay outside the gene matches. This CDR3 spans 15 amino acids. Germline V lookup: CDR1 ENHRY, CDR2 SYGVKD. CDR3 protein: CAISGARQGNTEAFF. DNA of the CDR3: TGTGCCATCAGTGGAGCCCGACAGGGAAACACTGAAGCTTTCTTT.

V and J are TRBV6-1 and TRBJ2-3; D is perhaps TRBD2 (6 bases). The germline V and J ends were trimmed by 5 bases and 1 base, with 10 bases remaining between them. The CDR3 loop spans 14 amino acids. Germline CDR1 reads MNHNS; CDR2 reads SASEGT. DNA of the CDR3: TGTGCCAGCAGTTTTGGGACTGGCACAGATACGCAGTATTTT. It translates to CASSFGTGTDTQYF.

This clonotype was seen repeatedly, ten times or more. The chain has TRBV11-1 and TRBJ2-5; tentatively, D is TRBD1 (6 bases). The CDR3 totals 13 residues. The V gene's germline CDR1 is SGHAT and CDR2 FQDESV (reference sequence). V lost 4 bases, J lost 2 bases, and 8 bases lay in between. The CDR3 DNA follows: TGTGCCAGCAGCTACGACAGGCAAGAGACCCAGTACTTC. Its protein is CASSYDRQETQYF.

This clonotype showed up many times. V is TRBV2 and J is TRBJ2-7; possibly TRBD2 for D (5 bases). CDR3 size: 14 residues. V lost 6 bases to trimming and J lost 1 base, with 13 bases between them. In germline, CDR1 is SNHLY, CDR2 FYNNEI. CDR3 loop: CASRPSSSSYEQYF. In nucleotides, the CDR3 is TGTGCCAGCAGGCCGTCTAGCAGTTCCTACGAGCAGTACTTC.

Many counts were recorded for this clonotype. The J gene is TRBJ2-7, the V gene TRBV30; D assignment may be TRBD1 or TRBD2 (5 bases each). V lost 2 bases and J lost 5, with 10 bases in between. CDR3 length: 12 residues. In germline, CDR1 is GTSNPN, CDR2 SVGIG (reference sequence). The CDR3 coding sequence is TGTGCCTGGAGTTCGGGGCCCCACGAGCAGTACTTC. Translating it yields CAWSSGPHEQYF.

This clonotype was observed once. The genes are TRBV28 and TRBJ2-7; D might be TRBD2 (7 bases). The CDR3 contains 13 residues. Germline V CDR1 and CDR2: MDHEN, SYDVKM. Trimming shortened V by 8 bases and J by 1 base, and 12 bases separated the two germline ends. CDR3 nucleotides: TGTGCCAGCCTAGGGGGGGATTCCTACGAGCAGTACTTC. Its translation: CASLGGDSYEQYF.

This clonotype was found many times. This sequence joins TRBV30 and TRBJ2-3; 7 bases map to TRBD2. Per germline, CDR1 GTSNPN and CDR2 SVGIG (reference sequence). This CDR3 is 14 amino acids long. The V segment lost 3 bases and the J segment 6 bases; nucleotides outside the gene matches: 9. As DNA, the CDR3 is TGTGCCTGGAGGAGGCGGGGGTCGGGGGATACGCAGTATTTT. It specifies CAWRRRGSGDTQYF.

This clonotype has only a few counts. The V and J genes are TRBV2 and TRBJ2-4; D perhaps matches TRBD1 (5 bases). V gave up 6 bases and J gave up 0 bases, with 12 bases separating them. This CDR3 is built from 15 residues. Germline V gene lookup returns CDR1 SNHLY and CDR2 FYNNEI. CDR3 loop: CASRRQSLAKNIQYF. The CDR3, as DNA: TGTGCCAGCAGGAGACAGAGCTTAGCCAAAAACATTCAGTACTTC. Drawing the rest from reference TRBV2 and TRBJ2-4, the complete variable domain is EPEVTQTPSHQVTQMGQEVILRCVPISNHLYFYWYRQILGQKVEFLVSFYNNEISEKSEIFDDQFSVERPDGSNFTLKIRSTKLEDSAMYFCASRRQSLAKNIQYFGAGTRLSVL.

This chain uses TRBV20-1 with TRBJ2-2; D is possibly TRBD1 (5 bases). The CDR3 covers 13 residues. V gave up 3 bases and J gave up 4 bases, with 9 bases separating them. CDR1 is DFQATT, CDR2 SNEGSKA, per germline (reference sequence). The CDR3 DNA is TGCAGTGCTAGCCTAGGGGCCACCGGGGAGCTGTTTTTT. It translates to CSASLGATGELFF.

This chain links TRBV2 with TRBJ2-2; the match to TRBD2 covers 15 bases. The CDR3 contains 18 residues. The J segment lost 4 bases and the V segment lost 1 base, leaving 4 bases of the junction unmatched. CDR1 and CDR2 (germline): SNHLY, FYNNEI. The CDR3 region has the DNA TGTGCCAGCAGTGAAGGGACTAGCGGGAGGGCTTCCACCGGGGAGCTGTTTTTT. Translation gives CASSEGTSGRASTGELFF.

The chain couples TRBV28 to TRBJ2-2; 8 nucleotides line up with TRBD1. Germline assignment: CDR1 MDHEN and CDR2 SYDVKM. The CDR3 spans 15 residues. V shed 6 bases and J 4 bases; nucleotides not matched to a gene: 7. The CDR3 sequence: CASRSTGGSTGELFF. The DNA for the CDR3 is TGTGCCAGCAGATCTACAGGGGGGAGCACCGGGGAGCTGTTTTTT.

The genes are TRBV4-2 and TRBJ2-7; 9 nucleotides match TRBD2. With V trimmed by 4 bases and J by 5 bases, 3 bases remained unmatched. Germline CDR1 and CDR2: LGHNA and YNFKEQ. The CDR3 is made up of 13 amino acids. The CDR3 spells CASSLTSGDEQYF. DNA for the CDR3: TGTGCCAGCAGCCTGACTAGCGGCGACGAGCAGTACTTC.

This clonotype was observed a handful of times. V usage is TRBV20-1 and J usage is TRBJ1-2, with no clear D. The CDR3 consists of 14 residues. Trimming shortened V by 0 bases and J by 3 bases, and 11 bases separated the two germline ends. Germline CDR1 reads DFQATT; CDR2 reads SNEGSKA (reference sequence). CDR3 coding DNA: TGCAGTGCTAGAGATAAGAGGGTTTACTATGGCTACACCTTC. Its protein product is CSARDKRVYYGYTF.

This clonotype was seen repeatedly, ten times or more. The J gene is TRBJ2-5, the V gene TRBV20-1, with 7 bases identical to TRBD1. J gave up 5 bases and V 1 base, and 10 bases lay outside the gene matches. This CDR3 is 15 amino acids long. Germline values: CDR1 DFQATT, CDR2 SNEGSKA (reference sequence). CDR3 region: CSARGQGSVGETQYF. DNA for the CDR3: TGCAGTGCTAGAGGACAGGGATCGGTAGGGGAGACCCAGTACTTC.

This clonotype has more than one count but fewer than ten. This chain joins TRBV19 and TRBJ2-3; 14 bases match TRBD2. The CDR3 runs to 18 residues. The V gene end was trimmed by 5 bases and the J gene end by 1 base; junction bases not matched to a gene: 8. Germline V gene lookup returns CDR1 LNHDA and CDR2 SQIVND (reference sequence). The DNA of the CDR3 is TGTGCCAGTAGTTTGGGACTAGCGGGAGAAGGTGGCACAGATACGCAGTATTTT. It is translated as CASSLGLAGEGGTDTQYF.

This clonotype occurred a few times. V usage is TRBV9 and J usage is TRBJ1-5, with D hard to call. The V and J ends lost 1 base and 6 bases respectively, with 8 bases between them. The germline V gene has CDR1 SGDLS and CDR2 YYNGEE. This CDR3 is built from 13 residues. As DNA, the CDR3 is TGTGCCAGCAGCGTAAACTCGGGTCAGCCCCAGCATTTT. Amino acids: CASSVNSGQPQHF.

There are a few counts of this clonotype. For the CDR3, the DNA is TGTGCCAGCAGGAAAAGTGCGGGAGGTCCCACTGGTGAGCAGTTCTTC. Protein sequence: CASRKSAGGPTGEQFF. The chain combines TRBV4-2 with TRBJ2-1; 8 nucleotides agree with TRBD2. This CDR3 has 16 amino acids. V gave up 6 bases and J gave up 9 bases; unmatched junction bases: 16. Germline-derived CDR1 and CDR2 are LGHNA and YNFKEQ.

This clonotype was observed many times. The rearrangement joins TRBV27 to TRBJ2-7; tentative D call: TRBD2 (6 bases). V was shortened by 4 bases and J by 6 bases, with 10 bases between the two germline ends. Germline values: CDR1 MNHEY, CDR2 SMNVEV (reference sequence). This CDR3 region has 12 residues. Here the CDR3 DNA reads TGTGCCAGCAGTTCACCGGGGGTCGAGCAGTACTTC. As protein: CASSSPGVEQYF.

This clonotype was detected many times. The rearrangement joins TRBV30 to TRBJ2-7, with a tentative D call TRBD1 (5 bases). Trimming removed 0 bases from V and 5 bases from J, with 14 bases in between. In germline, CDR1 is GTSNPN, CDR2 SVGIG (reference sequence). The length of the CDR3 is 14 residues. The CDR3 reads CAWSVGAGQDEQYF. CDR3 DNA: TGTGCCTGGAGTGTAGGGGCAGGGCAGGACGAGCAGTACTTC.

This clonotype has a count of ten or more. The rearrangement uses TRBV28 and TRBJ2-1; TRBD2 matches 11 bases. In germline, CDR1 is MDHEN, CDR2 SYDVKM. With V trimmed by 2 bases and J by 4 bases, 7 bases remained unmatched. The CDR3 spans 17 residues. This chain's CDR3 is CASSLNLAGGLYNEQFF. DNA of the CDR3: TGTGCCAGCAGTTTAAATTTAGCGGGAGGGCTATACAATGAGCAGTTCTTC.

This clonotype was picked up many times. This sequence joins TRBV6-1 and TRBJ1-1; D is ambiguous. V lost 2 bases and J 0 bases, leaving 7 bases between the germline ends. Germline-derived CDR1 and CDR2 are MNHNS and SASEGT. The CDR3 loop spans 14 amino acids. CDR3 loop: CASSERRMNTEAFF. The CDR3 bases are TGTGCCAGCAGTGAACGGCGGATGAACACTGAAGCTTTCTTT.

This clonotype has ten or more counts. This chain uses TRBV11-2 with TRBJ1-5; TRBD1 aligns across 11 bases. This CDR3 spans 15 amino acids. Germline CDR1 is SGHAT and CDR2 is FQNNGV. Unmatched junction bases numbered 6, after V lost 5 bases and J lost 6 bases. CDR3 sequence reads: CASSPSGTGGQPQHF. DNA for the CDR3: TGTGCCAGCAGCCCGTCCGGGACAGGGGGTCAGCCCCAGCATTTT. Full variable domain (missing parts from reference TRBV11-2 and TRBJ1-5): EAGVAQSPRYKIIEKRQSVAFWCNPISGHATLYWYQQILGQGPKLLIQFQNNGVVDDSQLPKDRFSAERLKGVDSTLKIQPAKLEDSAVYLCASSPSGTGGQPQHFGDGTRLSIL.

This clonotype was recorded many times. The J gene is TRBJ2-5, the V gene TRBV6-1; TRBD2 aligns across 8 bases. Germline V gene sequence: CDR1 MNHNS, CDR2 SASEGT. This CDR3 contains 15 residues. With V trimmed by 5 bases and J by 2 bases, 7 bases remained unmatched. The CDR3 is CASSSPGGGQETQYF. The CDR3 DNA sequence: TGTGCCAGCAGTTCCCCGGGCGGGGGGCAAGAGACCCAGTACTTC.

A word on this clonotype: A read error may explain this, as a much larger clone is one base away. The chain employs TRBV18 and TRBJ1-1; TRBD1 is a possible D gene (6 bases). The V gene lost 2 bases and the J gene lost 8 bases, with 15 bases spanning the gap. The CDR3 extends over 14 amino acids. CDR1 is KGHSH, CDR2 LQKENI, per germline. The chain's CDR3 is CASSPSGEYREAFF. CDR3 DNA sequence: TGTGCCAGCTCACCATCAGGGGAATACAGGGAAGCTTTCTTT.

This clonotype occurred many times. This chain connects TRBV28 to TRBJ1-5, with D maybe TRBD1 (6 bases). The CDR3 spans 14 residues. Trimming took 7 bases from V and 8 from J, leaving 18 bases between them. Germline V gives CDR1 MDHEN, CDR2 SYDVKM. The CDR3 nucleotides read TGTGCCAGCACTACCTTTGTAGAGGGGGAGCCCCAGCATTTT. Amino acid sequence: CASTTFVEGEPQHF.